This passage covers 4 T cell receptor beta chains from one sample sequenced in a study of cytomegalovirus exposure and HLA in healthy donors. Sequencing used immunoSEQ multiplex PCR; TCRdb keeps in-frame clones, though not all of them. The repertoire holds some 150,000 clones, with about 89% as singletons. Sequencing used PBMCs. The receptors come from a man younger than 30 in good health and CMV-seropositive.

This chain joins TRBV10-3 and TRBJ1-2; the match to TRBD1 covers 7 bases. This CDR3 region has 14 residues. The germline V gene encodes CDR1 ENHRY and CDR2 SYGVKD. V was pared by 10 bases and J by 8 bases, with 16 bases of the junction left unmatched. DNA of the CDR3: TGTGCCACCAGAAATTCGCAGGGGGAGCGGGGCTACACCTTC. Translated: CATRNSQGERGYTF.

This chain links TRBV9 with TRBJ2-5; D unresolved. Trimming left V 4 bases short and J 8 bases short, with 9 bases between. Germline lookup yields CDR1 SGDLS and CDR2 YYNGEE. The CDR3 has 11 amino acids. In DNA, the CDR3 is TGTGCCAGCAGCTCTCTGCGTACCCAGTACTTC. Amino acid sequence: CASSSLRTQYF.

This CDR3 reads CASSVGSGGGEQYF. Here the CDR3 DNA reads TGTGCCAGCAGCGTAGGTAGCGGGGGAGGGGAGCAGTACTTC. The genes are TRBV9 and TRBJ2-7; TRBD2 matches at 9 bases. With 0 bases clipped from V and 7 bases from J, the junction kept 5 bases outside the gene matches. Germline V CDR1 and CDR2: SGDLS, YYNGEE. The CDR3 has 14 amino acids.

This sequence joins TRBV18 and TRBJ1-5; a weak D match, TRBD1 (5 bases). The germline V gene encodes CDR1 KGHSH and CDR2 LQKENI. V gave up 1 base and J gave up 7 bases, with 8 bases separating them. CDR3 size: 13 residues. This CDR3 reads CASSPQGNQPQHF. Here the CDR3 DNA reads TGTGCCAGCTCACCACAGGGGAACCAGCCCCAGCATTTT.